This T cell receptor (beta chain) was documented in a study of shared clonotypes between healthy human individuals. The CDR3 runs 12 residues. V shed 8 bases and J shed 9 bases, with 14 bases lying between them. Germline CDR1 is MDHEN and CDR2 is SYDVKM. General study findings and limits: Among donors, sharing of clonotypes was expected to be affected by sequencing depth.

In regard to this clone: Its antigen is as yet unknown.

Some clones are missing from TCRdb's copy, which holds only in-frame ones; the method was immunoSEQ multiplex PCR. This sample has fewer than 2.5 million clones, with 90% to 95% found just once. The chain recombines TRBV28 with TRBJ1-5; a weak D match, TRBD1 (5 bases). The sequence was collected from a young man in good health. Some clones in this sample may be carry-over from other donors' samples. Sequencing was done on a sample of naive CD4+ T cells from PBMCs. The subset is: CD45RA+ positively selected. The CDR3 is CASEEGRRPQHF. The CDR3 DNA reads TGTGCCAGCGAAGAGGGGCGTCGGCCCCAGCATTTT.